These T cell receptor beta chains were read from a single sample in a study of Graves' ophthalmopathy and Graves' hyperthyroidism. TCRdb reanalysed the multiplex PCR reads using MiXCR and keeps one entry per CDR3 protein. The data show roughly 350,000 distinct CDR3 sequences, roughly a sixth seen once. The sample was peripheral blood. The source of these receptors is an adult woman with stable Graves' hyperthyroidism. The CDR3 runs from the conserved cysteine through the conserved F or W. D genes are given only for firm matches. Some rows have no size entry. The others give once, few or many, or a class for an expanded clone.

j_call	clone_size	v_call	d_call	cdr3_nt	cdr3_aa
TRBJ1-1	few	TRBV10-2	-	TGCGCCAGCAGTAAGGGGGGGTACACTGAAGCTTTCTTT	CASSKGGYTEAFF
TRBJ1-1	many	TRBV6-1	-	TGTGCCAGCAGTCAAGGGGGGTTGAACACTGAAGCTTTCTTT	CASSQGGLNTEAFF
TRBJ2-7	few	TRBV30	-	TGTGCCTGGAGTCTCCGTTGGCAGAGTTATTCCTACGAGCAGTACTTC	CAWSLRWQSYSYEQYF
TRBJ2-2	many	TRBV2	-	TGTGCCAGCCAGAGGGCCGGGGAGCTGTTTTTT	CASQRAGELFF
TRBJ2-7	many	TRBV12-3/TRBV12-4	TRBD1	TGTGCCAGCAGTCTTACAGGGGTAAGGAGCCACGAGCAGTACTTC	CASSLTGVRSHEQYF
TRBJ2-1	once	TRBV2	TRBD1	TGTGCCAGCAGGATGGACAGGAGCTCCTACAATGAGCAGTTCTTC	CASRMDRSSYNEQFF
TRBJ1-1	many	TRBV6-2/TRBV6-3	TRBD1	TGTGCCAGCAGTACAGGGGGATTGAACACTGAAGCTTTCTTT	CASSTGGLNTEAFF
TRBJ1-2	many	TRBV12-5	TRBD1	TGTGCTAGTGGTTCGATTTTCACAGGGGGAATCGGCTATGGCTACACCTTC	CASGSIFTGGIGYGYTF
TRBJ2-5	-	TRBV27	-	TGTGCCAGCAGTCCCCATGAGACAACCTTCCAAGAGACCCAGTACTTC	CASSPHETTFQETQYF
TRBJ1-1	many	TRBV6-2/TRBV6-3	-	TGTGCCAGCAGTTACTCCACAGGGTCAATGAACACTGAAGCTTTCTTT	CASSYSTGSMNTEAFF
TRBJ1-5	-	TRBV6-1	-	TGTGCCAGCAGTGAAGGACAATCCAGCAATCAGCCCCAGCATTTT	CASSEGQSSNQPQHF
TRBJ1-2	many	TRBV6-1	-	TGTGCCAGCAGTGGCGTTGGAGTTACTTATGGCTACACCTTC	CASSGVGVTYGYTF
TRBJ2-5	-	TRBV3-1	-	TGTGCCAGCAGCGTCCGGGACTTGGAGACCCAGTACTTC	CASSVRDLETQYF
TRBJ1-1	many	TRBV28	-	TGTGCCAGCAGTCCGACCCTAGGGAATGTGAACACTGAAGCTTTCTTT	CASSPTLGNVNTEAFF
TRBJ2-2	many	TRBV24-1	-	TGTGCCACCAGTCGGAGGGGCAGCGGGGAGCTGTTTTTT	CATSRRGSGELFF
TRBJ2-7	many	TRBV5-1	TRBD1	TGCGCCAGCAGCGGCAGGACCGGACAGGTAACTACCGAGCAGTACTTC	CASSGRTGQVTTEQYF
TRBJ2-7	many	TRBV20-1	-	TGCAGTGCTAGTCCCAGGGGATACGAGCAGTACTTC	CSASPRGYEQYF
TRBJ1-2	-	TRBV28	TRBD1	TGTGCCAGCAGTCGCCCGGACAGGGGGCTTCGGGGCTACACCTTC	CASSRPDRGLRGYTF
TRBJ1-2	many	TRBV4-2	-	TGTGCCAGCAGCCAAGCCGGGACAAACTATGGCTACACCTTC	CASSQAGTNYGYTF
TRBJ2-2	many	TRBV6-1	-	TGTGCCAGCAGTGAGTTTCAGACGAACACCGGGGAGCTGTTTTTT	CASSEFQTNTGELFF
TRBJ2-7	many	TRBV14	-	TGTGCCAGCAGCCAAGACGGCGTTCACAAATACGAGCAGTACTTC	CASSQDGVHKYEQYF
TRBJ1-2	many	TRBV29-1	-	TGCAGCGTTGAATCTGGTGGCTACACCTTC	CSVESGGYTF
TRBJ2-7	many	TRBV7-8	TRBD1	TGTGCCAGCAGCGGGAATAGTAGACAGGGGGCGTACGAGCAGTACTTC	CASSGNSRQGAYEQYF
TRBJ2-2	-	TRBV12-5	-	TGTGCTAGTGGTTCCCCCGGGTGGTACACCGGGGAGCTGTTTTTT	CASGSPGWYTGELFF
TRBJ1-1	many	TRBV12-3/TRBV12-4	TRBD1	TGTGCCAGCAGTTCCCAGGGGGGGGGCAACACTGAAGCTTTCTTT	CASSSQGGGNTEAFF
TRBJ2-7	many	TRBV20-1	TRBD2	TGCAGTGCTAAGGGACTAGCGAGCTCCTACGAGCAGTACTTC	CSAKGLASSYEQYF
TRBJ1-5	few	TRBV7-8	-	TGTGCCAGCAGCCCCAGTTATGTCAGGGATCAGCCCCAGCATTTT	CASSPSYVRDQPQHF
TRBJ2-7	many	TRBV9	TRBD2	TGTGCCAGCAGCGCCAAGCGGGACCTATACGAGCAGTACTTC	CASSAKRDLYEQYF
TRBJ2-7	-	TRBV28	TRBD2	TGTGCCAGCAGTTCCGCCGGGACTAGCGGGACTGGTTCCTTC	CASSSAGTSGTGSF
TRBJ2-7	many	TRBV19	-	TGTGCCAGTAGTCAGCGGCCGGCCTACGAGCAGTACTTC	CASSQRPAYEQYF
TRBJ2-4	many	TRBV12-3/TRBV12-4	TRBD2	TGTGCCAGCAGTTTTGTAGCGGGTGGGGCCAAAAACATTCAGTACTTC	CASSFVAGGAKNIQYF